This T cell receptor (beta chain) was found in a study of technical replicates of blood from several donors. Germline assignment: CDR1 LNHDA and CDR2 SQIVND (reference sequence). V was trimmed by 7 bases and J by 0 bases, leaving 12 bases between them. This CDR3 has 14 residues. The assay was immunoSEQ multiplex PCR, and TCRdb's table has in-frame clones only and misses some. The sample includes 50,000 to 70,000 clones, around 88% seen only once; the top ten take 5% to 5.5%. The sequenced material came from PBMCs. This chain joins TRBV19 and TRBJ1-1; D perhaps matches TRBD1 (5 bases). The source is a human donor in good health. Some clones in this sample may be carry-over from other donors' samples. CDR3 DNA: TGTGCCAGTACCCAAGACAGACTGAACACTGAAGCTTTCTTT. As protein: CASTQDRLNTEAFF.